The rows below give T cell receptor beta chains drawn from one sample of a study of CD8+ T cells in alopecia areata. Clones were read by immunoSEQ multiplex PCR, and TCRdb kept only the in-frame ones, dropping some. The sample records roughly 200,000 clones, roughly 53% being singletons. Source: CD8+ T cells sorted from blood, taken at week 24, from a patient treated with tofacitinib. The source is a human donor with alopecia areata. CDR3s include the opening cysteine and the closing phenylalanine or tryptophan. Each record gives: V gene, J gene, clone size, D gene, CDR3 protein, CDR3 DNA. A D gene is named only where the DNA matches it firmly. Size tells how often a clone was seen (once, few, many) or the class of an expanded clone, and some rows leave it out.

TRBV29-1,TRBJ2-1,few,TRBD1,CSVPGQGALEQFF,TGCAGCGTCCCGGGACAGGGGGCGCTTGAGCAGTTCTTC
TRBV7-9,TRBJ2-4,.,.,CASSLPDGQGYF,TGTGCCAGCAGCTTACCGGACGGTCAAGGGTACTTC
TRBV4-3,TRBJ1-4,few,.,CASSQDMARPNEKLFF,TGCGCCAGCAGCCAAGATATGGCCCGGCCTAATGAAAAACTGTTTTTT
TRBV13,TRBJ2-2,.,.,CASSLSRIGELFF,TGTGCCAGCAGCTTAAGCCGGATCGGGGAGCTGTTTTTT
TRBV2,TRBJ1-5,few,.,CASSEVGGSNQPQHF,TGTGCCAGCAGTGAAGTTGGGGGGAGCAATCAGCCCCAGCATTTT
TRBV11-1,TRBJ2-7,.,.,CASSLAETYEQYF,TGTGCCAGCAGCTTAGCGGAGACCTACGAGCAGTACTTC
TRBV29-1,TRBJ2-7,.,.,CSVGQSSYEQYF,TGCAGCGTTGGGCAGTCTTCCTACGAGCAGTACTTC
TRBV13,TRBJ2-7,.,TRBD1,CASSVGQATSYEQYF,TGTGCCAGCAGCGTGGGACAGGCTACGTCCTACGAGCAGTACTTC
TRBV30,TRBJ1-1,.,.,CAWSLGTVEAFF,TGTGCCTGGAGTCTTGGGACCGTTGAAGCTTTCTTT
TRBV14,TRBJ2-1,.,.,CASSHFQGGHNEQFF,TGTGCCAGCAGCCACTTTCAGGGGGGCCACAATGAGCAGTTCTTC
TRBV29-1,TRBJ2-7,once,.,CSVYDSAYEQYF,TGCAGCGTCTATGATTCCGCCTACGAGCAGTACTTC
TRBV4-3,TRBJ2-7,.,.,CASSQDWAGADEQYF,TGCGCCAGCAGCCAAGATTGGGCGGGGGCTGACGAGCAGTACTTC
TRBV6-5,TRBJ2-1,.,TRBD1,CASSLTGGADNEQFF,TGTGCCAGCAGCCTCACAGGGGGCGCGGACAATGAGCAGTTCTTC
TRBV7-2,TRBJ2-1,.,.,CASSPRRRGDEQFF,TGTGCCAGCAGCCCACGTCGCAGGGGAGATGAGCAGTTCTTC
TRBV4-3,TRBJ1-1,.,.,CASSQDRQSTEAFF,TGCGCCAGCAGCCAAGATAGGCAAAGCACTGAAGCTTTCTTT
TRBV14,TRBJ2-7,.,TRBD1,CASSEATGANYEQYF,TGTGCCAGCAGCGAAGCGACAGGGGCCAACTACGAGCAGTACTTC
TRBV27,TRBJ1-2,.,.,CASKGDRHYGYTF,TGTGCCAGCAAGGGGGACCGGCACTATGGCTACACCTTC
TRBV5-4,TRBJ2-3,few,TRBD2,CASRLGGGSTDTQYF,TGTGCCAGCAGACTCGGGGGAGGGAGCACAGATACGCAGTATTTT
TRBV27,TRBJ1-1,.,.,CASSLSAPTEAFF,TGTGCCAGCAGTTTATCGGCCCCCACTGAAGCTTTCTTT
TRBV9,TRBJ1-1,once,.,CASSVEDGLNTEAFF,TGTGCCAGCAGCGTAGAAGACGGTTTGAACACTGAAGCTTTCTTT